This T cell receptor (beta chain) was observed in a study of PD-L1 blockade in urothelial cancer. Across the study: T cells were counted in tumor samples, and the median count was roughly 1,500. The study, taken as a whole, reports: Tumor material consisted of one FFPE sample per patient, not collected immediately before treatment.

The method was immunoSEQ multiplex PCR; TCRdb's version includes in-frame clones alone and lacks a portion of them. The sample carries around 1,800 clones, over 30% recorded once. The patients' disease, urothelial carcinoma, was locally advanced or metastatic. Turning to this clone: The antigen is undetermined.

This CDR3 is 13 amino acids long. V shed 7 bases and J shed 3 bases, with 12 bases lying between them. Germline V gives CDR1 LNHDA, CDR2 SQIVND (reference sequence). The clonotype originates from a man aged 45 to 65 with urothelial cancer. This chain connects TRBV19 to TRBJ1-1; a weak D match, TRBD1 (5 bases). The sequences come from tumor tissue, collected before atezolizumab (anti-PD-L1) treatment. CDR3 in amino acids: CASTPWDYTEAFF. The CDR3 DNA reads TGTGCCAGTACCCCTTGGGACTACACTGAAGCTTTCTTT. The full variable domain, in which reference TRBV19 and TRBJ1-1 provide the parts outside the CDR3, is DGGITQSPKYLFRKEGQNVTLSCEQNLNHDAMYWYRQDPGQGLRLIYYSQIVNDFQKGDIAEGYSVSREKKESFPLTVTSAQKNPTAFYLCASTPWDYTEAFFGQGTRLTVV.